This T cell receptor (beta chain) was identified during a study of technical replicates of blood from a few donors. CDR1 and CDR2 (germline): SQVTM, ANQGSEA. V was shortened by 5 bases and J by 3 bases, with 13 bases between the two germline ends. The CDR3 has 13 amino acids. Data came from immunoSEQ multiplex PCR; TCRdb stores just in-frame clones and leaves some out. The sample contains around 83,000 clones, nearly 95% of which appear only once. This chain connects TRBV29-1 to TRBJ1-2; D not certain. The source material was T cells isolated from PBMCs. The clonotype comes from a human donor in good health. The CDR3 spells CSVRSRGYYGYTF. CDR3 nucleotide sequence: TGCAGCGTTAGATCCCGCGGGTACTATGGCTACACCTTC.